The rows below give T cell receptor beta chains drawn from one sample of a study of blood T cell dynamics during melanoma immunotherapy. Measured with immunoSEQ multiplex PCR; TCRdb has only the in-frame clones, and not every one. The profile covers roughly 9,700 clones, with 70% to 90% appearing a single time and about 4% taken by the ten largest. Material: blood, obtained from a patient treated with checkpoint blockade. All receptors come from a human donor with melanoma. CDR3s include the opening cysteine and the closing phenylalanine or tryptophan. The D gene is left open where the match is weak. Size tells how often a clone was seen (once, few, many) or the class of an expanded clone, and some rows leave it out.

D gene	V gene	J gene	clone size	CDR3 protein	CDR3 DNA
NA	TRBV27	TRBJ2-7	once	CASSSRREIRYEQYF	TGTGCCAGCAGTTCACGACGGGAGATAAGGTACGAGCAGTACTTC
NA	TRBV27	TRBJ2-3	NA	CASRNGHPTDTQYF	TGTGCCAGCAGAAACGGGCATCCCACAGATACGCAGTATTTT
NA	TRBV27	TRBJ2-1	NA	CASSLAGSISYNEQFF	TGTGCCAGCAGTTTAGCGGGGTCGATCTCCTACAATGAGCAGTTCTTC
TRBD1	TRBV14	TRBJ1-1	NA	CASSRDRGPGPFF	TGTGCCAGCAGCCGAGACAGGGGGCCGGGACCTTTCTTT
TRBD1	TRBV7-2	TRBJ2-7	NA	CASAQTGTGGHEQYF	TGTGCCAGCGCTCAGACCGGGACAGGGGGCCACGAGCAGTACTTC
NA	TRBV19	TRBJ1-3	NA	CASSISGGNTIYF	TGTGCCAGTAGTATTTCCGGCGGAAACACCATATATTTT
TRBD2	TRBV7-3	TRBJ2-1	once	CASSITSGPYNEQFF	TGTGCCAGCAGCATAACTAGCGGCCCTTACAATGAGCAGTTCTTC
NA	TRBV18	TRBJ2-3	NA	CASSPVGGSTDTQYF	TGTGCCAGCTCACCAGTGGGGGGAAGCACAGATACGCAGTATTTT
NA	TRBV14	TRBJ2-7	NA	CASSQGPTGLSYEQYF	TGTGCCAGCAGCCAGGGCCCGACAGGACTCTCCTACGAGCAGTACTTC
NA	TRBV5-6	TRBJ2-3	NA	CASNPPAPEWTDTQYF	TGTGCCAGCAACCCCCCAGCCCCGGAGTGGACAGATACGCAGTATTTT
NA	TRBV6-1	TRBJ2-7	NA	CASSEGTLRVSAQYF	TGTGCCAGCAGTGAGGGGACCCTCAGGGTTAGCGCGCAGTACTTC
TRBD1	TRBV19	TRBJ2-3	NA	CASSHRGLGTDTQYF	TGTGCCAGTAGTCACAGGGGGTTGGGCACAGATACGCAGTATTTT
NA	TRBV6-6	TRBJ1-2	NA	CASTRVSYGYTF	TGTGCCAGCACGCGGGTTTCCTATGGCTACACCTTC
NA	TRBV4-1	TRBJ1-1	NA	CASSQDPRGTEAFF	TGCGCCAGCAGCCAAGATCCCAGGGGCACTGAAGCTTTCTTT
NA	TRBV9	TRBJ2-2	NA	CASSVVQGPGELFF	TGTGCCAGCAGCGTAGTCCAGGGTCCCGGGGAGCTGTTTTTT
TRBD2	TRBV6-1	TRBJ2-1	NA	CASSELAGLGYNEQFF	TGTGCCAGCAGTGAACTAGCGGGACTCGGGTACAATGAGCAGTTCTTC
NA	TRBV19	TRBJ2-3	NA	CASSITQPSTDTQYF	TGTGCCAGTAGTATCACCCAGCCTAGCACAGATACGCAGTATTTT
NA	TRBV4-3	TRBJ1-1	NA	CASSQVMAYGAEAFF	TGCGCCAGCAGCCAAGTGATGGCCTATGGCGCTGAAGCTTTCTTT
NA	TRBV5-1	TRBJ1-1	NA	CASSLVQGINTEAFF	TGCGCCAGCAGCTTGGTTCAGGGAATTAACACTGAAGCTTTCTTT
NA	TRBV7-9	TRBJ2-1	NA	CASSNRDPGFF	TGTGCCAGCAGCAACCGGGACCCCGGGTTCTTC
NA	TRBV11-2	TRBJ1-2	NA	CASSLGPQGYGYTF	TGTGCCAGCAGCTTAGGACCGCAGGGGTATGGCTACACCTTC
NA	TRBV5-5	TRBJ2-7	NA	CASSLDIYEQYF	TGTGCCAGCAGCTTGGATATCTACGAGCAGTACTTC
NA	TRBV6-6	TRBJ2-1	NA	CASSYIGTETYNEQFF	TGTGCCAGCAGTTACATCGGGACGGAGACCTACAATGAGCAGTTCTTC